One and the same sample provided the 14 T cell receptor beta chains below, sequenced in a study of T cell responses to AZD1222 COVID-19 vaccine. Profiling relied on immunoSEQ multiplex PCR, and the TCRdb table lists in-frame clones only, not all of them. This table has about 76,000 clones, more than 60% appearing once. This material consisted of peripheral blood, taken 28 days after the second dose of the MenACWY control vaccine. All receptors derive from an adult who received the MenACWY meningococcal vaccine as a control.

The chain links TRBV28 to TRBJ2-3, with 11 nucleotides matching TRBD2. The trim removed 4 bases at V and 6 bases at J, leaving 12 bases unmatched. Germline assignment: CDR1 MDHEN and CDR2 SYDVKM. The CDR3 has 17 residues. The CDR3 nucleotides read TGTGCCAGCAGTTCCCAACAACTAGCGGGAGTCGGGGATACGCAGTATTTT. Its protein product is CASSSQQLAGVGDTQYF.

For the CDR3, the DNA is TGTGCCAGTAGTATCAGGGGGGACATGAACACTGAAGCTTTCTTT. This codes for CASSIRGDMNTEAFF. The chain recombines TRBV19 with TRBJ1-1; TRBD1 matches 7 bases. The V segment lost 3 bases and the J segment 0 bases; nucleotides outside the gene matches: 4. This CDR3 has 15 amino acids. Germline loops: CDR1 LNHDA, CDR2 SQIVND (reference sequence).

This clone was recorded only once. This chain links TRBV19 with TRBJ1-2; TRBD1 might be the D (5 bases). Germline values: CDR1 LNHDA, CDR2 SQIVND (reference sequence). This CDR3 is 12 amino acids long. V was trimmed by 9 bases and J by 2 bases, leaving 10 bases between them. The CDR3 nucleotides read TGTGCCAGCTCGACAGTAAACTATGGCTACACCTTC. This sequence encodes CASSTVNYGYTF.

The CDR3, as DNA: TGTGCCAGCAGTCCCGAACGGGGCGGGTCGTTCGGGTACACAGATACGCAGTATTTT. The encoded protein is CASSPERGGSFGYTDTQYF. The rearrangement joins TRBV27 to TRBJ2-3; tentatively, D is TRBD1 or TRBD2 (5 bases each). CDR3 size: 19 residues. Trimming cost V 5 bases and J 2 bases, with 26 bases left between them. Germline V gene data show CDR1 as MNHEY and CDR2 as SMNVEV (reference sequence).

This clone was seen at least ten times. This sequence joins TRBV9 and TRBJ2-5; TRBD2 aligns across 9 bases. V trimming: 2 bases; J trimming: 3 bases; junction bases outside the gene matches: 8. From germline, CDR1 is SGDLS and CDR2 YYNGEE. CDR3 length equals 16 residues. The CDR3 reads CASSVSASGIEETQYF. CDR3 sequence (DNA): TGTGCCAGCAGCGTTTCAGCTAGCGGGATTGAAGAGACCCAGTACTTC.

This clone has just one count. CDR3 nucleotides: TGTGCCACCAGGACAGGGACCTACGAGCAGTACTTC. Translated: CATRTGTYEQYF. This sequence joins TRBV6-5 and TRBJ2-7; 8 bases are a match to TRBD1. With 10 bases clipped from V and 2 bases from J, the junction kept 4 bases outside the gene matches. The CDR3 spans 12 residues. Germline CDR1 is MNHEY and CDR2 is SVGAGI.

The rearrangement links TRBV6-2 or TRBV6-3 to TRBJ2-2; D may be TRBD2 (5 bases). Germline CDR1 reads MNHEY; CDR2 reads SVGEGT. This CDR3 contains 14 residues. V was cut by 3 bases and J by 5 bases, with 10 bases left in between. CDR3 residues: CASSYSRVTGELFF. The DNA of the CDR3 is TGTGCCAGCAGTTATTCGAGGGTTACCGGGGAGCTGTTTTTT.

The rearrangement uses TRBV30 and TRBJ1-1; the D gene is possibly TRBD1 (5 bases). Germline V gene sequence: CDR1 GTSNPN, CDR2 SVGIG (reference sequence). The CDR3 loop spans 12 amino acids. V was trimmed by 8 bases and J by 4 bases, leaving 14 bases between them. This CDR3 is CARGGGSTEAFF. DNA of the CDR3: TGTGCCCGGGGTGGGGGGAGCACTGAAGCTTTCTTT. The full variable domain, its missing parts supplied by reference TRBV30 and TRBJ1-1, is SQTIHQWPATLVQPVGSPLSLECTVEGTSNPNLYWYRQAAGRGLQLLFYSVGIGQISSEVPQNLSASRPQDRQFILSSKKLLLSDSGFYLCARGGGSTEAFFGQGTRLTVV.

This rearrangement joins TRBV12-3 or TRBV12-4 to TRBJ2-5; 8 nucleotides align to TRBD2. J was trimmed by 4 bases and V by 9 bases; bases with no gene match: 7. The CDR3 contains 13 residues. The CDR3 here is CASAFGGGETQYF. The CDR3 DNA reads as TGTGCCAGTGCTTTCGGGGGGGGAGAGACCCAGTACTTC.

V usage is TRBV2 and J usage is TRBJ2-2; 11 nucleotides agree with TRBD2. The germline gives CDR1 SNHLY, CDR2 FYNNEI. The CDR3 extends over 16 amino acids. V lost 4 bases to trimming and J lost 6 bases; unmatched junction nucleotides: 7. The CDR3 spells CASSALLAGVSGELFF. The CDR3 DNA sequence: TGTGCCAGCAGTGCGCTACTAGCGGGGGTGTCCGGGGAGCTGTTTTTT.

V gene TRBV7-8 combines with J gene TRBJ1-1, with 7 bases fitting TRBD1. Germline V CDR1 and CDR2: SGHVS, FQNEAQ. The CDR3 has 14 residues. V dropped 5 bases and J dropped 1; count of bases not matched to a gene: 4. Written as DNA, the CDR3 is TGTGCCAGCAGCGCAGGGGGTCCGAACACTGAAGCTTTCTTT. It translates to CASSAGGPNTEAFF.

The rearrangement uses TRBV5-4 and TRBJ2-7, with no clear D. The germline V gene encodes CDR1 SGHNT and CDR2 YYREEE (reference sequence). The CDR3 contains 12 residues. Between the trimmed V and J ends, which lost 4 bases and 5 bases, there was a span of 10 bases. CDR3 amino acids: CASSPDANEQYF. The DNA of the CDR3 is TGTGCCAGCAGCCCAGACGCCAACGAGCAGTACTTC.

The V gene is TRBV4-2, the J gene TRBJ1-2; no clear D. Trimming pared 0 bases from V and 4 bases from J, leaving 12 bases between. The CDR3 contains 15 residues. Germline V gives CDR1 LGHNA, CDR2 YNFKEQ. CDR3 nucleotides: TGTGCCAGCAGCCAAGACGCCGGGGAGCCCTATGGCTACACCTTC. It specifies CASSQDAGEPYGYTF.

The rearrangement uses TRBV5-1 and TRBJ2-6; D is unclear. This CDR3 region has 14 residues. V was shortened by 4 bases and J by 2 bases, with 7 bases between the two germline ends. In germline, CDR1 is SGHRS, CDR2 YFSETQ. DNA for the CDR3: TGCGCCAGCAGCGAAGGACCTGGGGCCAACGTCCTGACTTTC. Its protein product is CASSEGPGANVLTF.